These 21 T cell receptor beta chains were sequenced from one sample in a study of T cell responses to AZD1222 COVID-19 vaccine. Repertoires were generated with immunoSEQ multiplex PCR, while TCRdb's copy carries only in-frame clones and drops some. Of around 150,000 clones listed, approximately 94% are singletons. The starting material was peripheral blood, obtained 28 days after the second AZD1222 dose. The origin of the receptors is an adult who received the AZD1222 COVID-19 vaccine.

In DNA, the CDR3 is TGTGCCAGCAGCCTACCAACAGGGGGGAGCAATCAGCCCCAGCATTTT. It translates to CASSLPTGGSNQPQHF. The rearrangement links TRBV5-4 to TRBJ1-5; 8 bases are a match to TRBD1. J lost 1 base, V lost 4 bases, and 7 bases had no gene match. The CDR3 length is 16 residues. CDR1 and CDR2 from the germline V gene are SGHNT and YYREEE (reference sequence). Using reference TRBV5-4 and TRBJ1-5 for the parts outside the CDR3, the full variable domain is ETGVTQSPTHLIKTRGQQVTLRCSSQSGHNTVSWYQQALGQGPQFIFQYYREEENGRGNFPPRFSGLQFPNYSSELNVNALELDDSALYLCASSLPTGGSNQPQHFGDGTRLSIL.

The chain employs TRBV28 and TRBJ1-2; D is ambiguous. The germline CDR1 and CDR2 sequences are MDHEN and SYDVKM. Trimming left V 6 bases short and J 0 bases short, with 17 bases between. The CDR3 has 16 residues. The CDR3 DNA sequence: TGTGCCAGCAGGTCCCTATCCCGAGCTACTAACTATGGCTACACCTTC. The encoded protein is CASRSLSRATNYGYTF.

The CDR3 reads CASSPTGLGTEAFF. The CDR3 DNA follows: TGTGCCAGCAGCCCGACAGGGCTGGGCACTGAAGCTTTCTTT. The chain carries TRBV7-3 and TRBJ1-1, with TRBD1 identical over 7 bases. Germline CDR1 SGHTA, CDR2 FQGTGA. V shed 5 bases and J 4 bases; nucleotides not matched to a gene: 7. The CDR3 is made up of 14 amino acids.

V is TRBV28 and J is TRBJ2-7; no clear D. V lost 5 bases to trimming and J lost 2 bases, with 10 bases between them. Germline V gene data show CDR1 as MDHEN and CDR2 as SYDVKM. There are 13 residues in the CDR3. The CDR3 is CASSHSRAYEQYF. Here the CDR3 DNA reads TGTGCCAGCAGTCACAGTAGGGCCTACGAGCAGTACTTC.

This chain connects TRBV5-4 to TRBJ2-4, with 8 bases that match TRBD1. The CDR3 extends over 13 amino acids. Losses at the gene ends were 6 bases for V and 7 bases for J; bases not matched to a gene: 6. Germline V lookup: CDR1 SGHNT, CDR2 YYREEE (reference sequence). CDR3 loop: CASTPDRGNIQYF. The CDR3 DNA follows: TGTGCCAGCACCCCTGACAGGGGTAACATTCAGTACTTC.

V is TRBV4-1 and J is TRBJ2-7, with D perhaps TRBD2 (6 bases). There are 13 residues in the CDR3. The germline V gene has CDR1 MGHRA and CDR2 YSYEKL. V dropped 2 bases and J dropped 6 bases, with 11 bases sitting between them. In nucleotides, the CDR3 is TGCGCCAGCAGCCAACCGACTAGACGCGAGCAGTACTTC. It is translated as CASSQPTRREQYF.

The chain recombines TRBV21-1 with TRBJ2-5; TRBD2 is taken as the D call from the table, unchecked against the DNA. TRBV21-1 is a pseudogene segment. CDR3 size: 18 residues. The CDR3 bases are TGTGCCAGCAGCAAAGCGCGGACTAGCGGGAGGGAAGAGGAGACCCAGTACTTC. The encoded protein is CASSKARTSGREEETQYF.

This clone was observed a single time. V gene TRBV7-6 combines with J gene TRBJ2-5; 7 bases align to TRBD2. CDR1 and CDR2 from the germline V gene are SGHVS and FNYEAQ. The CDR3 is made up of 15 amino acids. The V and J ends lost 1 base and 4 bases, in that order; junction bases with no gene match: 6. The CDR3 sequence: CASSLVGGIIETQYF. The CDR3 region has the DNA TGTGCCAGCAGCTTAGTCGGGGGGATTATAGAGACCCAGTACTTC.

This rearrangement joins TRBV19 to TRBJ1-4; D is possibly TRBD1 (5 bases). Germline V lookup: CDR1 LNHDA, CDR2 SQIVND (reference sequence). The CDR3 is 14 residues long. Between the trimmed V and J ends, which lost 7 bases and 4 bases, there was a span of 13 bases. The CDR3 DNA follows: TGTGCCAGTAAAGTACTGGGGGATAATGAAAAACTGTTTTTT. It specifies CASKVLGDNEKLFF. The variable domain in full, completed from reference TRBV19 and TRBJ1-4, reads DGGITQSPKYLFRKEGQNVTLSCEQNLNHDAMYWYRQDPGQGLRLIYYSQIVNDFQKGDIAEGYSVSREKKESFPLTVTSAQKNPTAFYLCASKVLGDNEKLFFGSGTQLSVL.

This clone has more than one count but fewer than ten. The V gene is TRBV7-2, the J gene TRBJ2-5, with 10 bases lining up with TRBD2. This CDR3 region has 16 residues. Germline V gene data show CDR1 as SGHTA and CDR2 as FQGNSA. Losses at the gene ends were 3 bases for V and 4 bases for J; bases not matched to a gene: 8. The CDR3 nucleotides read TGTGCCAGCAGCTTTTATATAAGGACTAGCGGAGAGACCCAGTACTTC. Translation gives CASSFYIRTSGETQYF. Full variable domain (remainder filled in from reference TRBV7-2 and TRBJ2-5): GAGVSQSPSNKVTEKGKDVELRCDPISGHTALYWYRQSLGQGLEFLIYFQGNSAPDKSGLPSDRFSAERTGGSVSTLTIQRTQQEDSAVYLCASSFYIRTSGETQYFGPGTRLLVL.

This clone was seen a handful of times. V gene TRBV28 combines with J gene TRBJ2-4; D is perhaps TRBD1 (5 bases). Germline lookup yields CDR1 MDHEN and CDR2 SYDVKM. V lost 3 bases to trimming and J lost 2 bases, with 8 bases between them. This CDR3 comprises 14 residues. The CDR3 region has the DNA TGTGCCAGCAGTTTGTCAGGGCCCAAAAACATTCAGTACTTC. It is translated as CASSLSGPKNIQYF. Complete variable domain (other parts from reference TRBV28 and TRBJ2-4): DVKVTQSSRYLVKRTGEKVFLECVQDMDHENMFWYRQDPGLGLRLIYFSYDVKMKEKGDIPEGYSVSREKKERFSLILESASTNQTSMYLCASSLSGPKNIQYFGAGTRLSVL.

The V and J genes are TRBV7-8 and TRBJ2-3; D unresolved. V was shortened by 4 bases and J by 4 bases, with 6 bases between the two germline ends. CDR1 is SGHVS and CDR2 is FQNEAQ in the germline V gene. The CDR3 covers 12 residues. The CDR3 loop is CASSSPPDTQYF. Written as DNA, the CDR3 is TGTGCCAGCAGCTCCCCACCAGATACGCAGTATTTT.

This clone was counted a few times. This chain connects TRBV24-1 to TRBJ1-5; 7 nucleotides align to TRBD1. Germline V gives CDR1 KGHDR, CDR2 SFDVKD. CDR3 size: 13 residues. V trimming: 7 bases; J trimming: 5 bases; junction bases outside the gene matches: 4. The DNA for the CDR3 is TGTGCCACCAGCGACAGGGTAGATCAGCCCCAGCATTTT. It translates to CATSDRVDQPQHF.

The chain links TRBV7-9 to TRBJ1-4; D is undetermined. Germline V CDR1 and CDR2: SEHNR, FQNEAQ (reference sequence). Trimming shortened V by 4 bases and J by 3 bases, and 12 bases separated the two germline ends. This CDR3 spans 15 amino acids. In DNA, the CDR3 is TGTGCCAGCAGCTCCTGGCCAAGTCCTAATGAAAAACTGTTTTTT. Its protein is CASSSWPSPNEKLFF.

The V and J genes are TRBV7-9 and TRBJ1-6; 10 bases align to TRBD1. Germline assignment: CDR1 SEHNR and CDR2 FQNEAQ (reference sequence). V shed 3 bases, J shed 3 bases, and the junction held 2 bases outside the gene matches. CDR3 length: 16 amino acids. The CDR3 sequence: CASSLGQGFYNSPLHF. The CDR3 region has the DNA TGTGCCAGCAGCTTGGGACAGGGGTTCTATAATTCACCCCTCCACTTT.

V and J are TRBV5-1 and TRBJ1-2; TRBD1 is a possible D gene (5 bases). Germline CDR1 and CDR2: SGHRS and YFSETQ. V was pared by 7 bases and J by 4 bases, with 17 bases between. The CDR3 is 14 amino acids. The CDR3 DNA reads TGCGCCAGCGCGCGTCAGGGTTCTTCCTATGGCTACACCTTC. Translation: CASARQGSSYGYTF.

This clone was counted only a few times. In DNA, the CDR3 is TGTGCCAGCAGCCCAGGGTCCCAGGGATACTATGGCTACACCTTC. This sequence encodes CASSPGSQGYYGYTF. The J gene is TRBJ1-2, the V gene TRBV3-1 (or the pseudogene TRBV3-2); D may be TRBD1 (5 bases). V dropped 4 bases and J dropped 3 bases, with 15 bases sitting between them. The CDR3 runs to 15 residues. Germline V CDR1 and CDR2: LGHDT, YNNKEL (reference sequence).

The chain couples TRBV4-3 to TRBJ2-1; D is ambiguous. The CDR3 runs 14 residues. V lost 0 bases and J lost 1, with 4 bases in between. The germline gives CDR1 LGHNA, CDR2 YSLEER. The CDR3 spells CASSQDESYNEQFF. For the CDR3, the DNA is TGCGCCAGCAGCCAAGACGAGTCCTACAATGAGCAGTTCTTC.

The V and J genes are TRBV4-1 and TRBJ2-1; 7 bases line up with TRBD2. This CDR3 has 17 amino acids. The germline V gene has CDR1 MGHRA and CDR2 YSYEKL. Trimming took 7 bases from V and 1 from J; bases not matched to a gene: 13. CDR3 coding DNA: TGCGCCAGCATAGGGGAGGGCGGGAGCGGGTCCTACAATGAGCAGTTCTTC. It yields the protein CASIGEGGSGSYNEQFF.

This clone came up once. The chain is built from TRBV18 and TRBJ2-6; 8 bases align to TRBD2. The CDR3 length is 16 residues. Germline lookup yields CDR1 KGHSH and CDR2 LQKENI. V shed 2 bases and J 2 bases; nucleotides not matched to a gene: 2. CDR3 sequence reads: CASSPSGGAGANVLTF. CDR3 DNA: TGTGCCAGCTCACCATCGGGGGGGGCTGGGGCCAACGTCCTGACTTTC. Full variable domain (outside the CDR3, taken from reference TRBV18 and TRBJ2-6): NAGVMQNPRHLVRRRGQEARLRCSPMKGHSHVYWYRQLPEEGLKFMVYLQKENIIDESGMPKERFSAEFPKEGPSILRIQQVVRGDSAAYFCASSPSGGAGANVLTFGAGSRLTVL.

The chain carries TRBV2 and TRBJ1-1; TRBD1 is a possible D gene (6 bases). From germline, CDR1 is SNHLY and CDR2 FYNNEI. V gave up 3 bases and J gave up 1 base, with 6 bases separating them. There are 13 residues in the CDR3. CDR3 region: CASSETGNTEAFF. For the CDR3, the DNA is TGTGCCAGCAGTGAGACAGGGAACACTGAAGCTTTCTTT.